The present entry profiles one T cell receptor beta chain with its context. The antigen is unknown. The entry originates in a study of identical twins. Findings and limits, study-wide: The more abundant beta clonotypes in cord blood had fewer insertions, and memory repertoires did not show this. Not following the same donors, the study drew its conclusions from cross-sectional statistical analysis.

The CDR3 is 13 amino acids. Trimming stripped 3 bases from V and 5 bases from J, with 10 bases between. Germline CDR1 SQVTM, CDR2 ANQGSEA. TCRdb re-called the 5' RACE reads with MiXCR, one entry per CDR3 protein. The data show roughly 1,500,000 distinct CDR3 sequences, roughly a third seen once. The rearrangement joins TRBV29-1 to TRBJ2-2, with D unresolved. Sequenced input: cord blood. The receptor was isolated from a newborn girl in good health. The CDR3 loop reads CSVDQLSTGELFF. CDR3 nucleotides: TGCAGCGTTGACCAGCTTTCTACCGGGGAGCTGTTTTTT.